The clone carrying this T cell receptor (beta chain) was observed many times. Its antigen is unknown. The sample comes from a study of CD8 T cells in ankylosing spondylitis. Study-wide results and limits: A TCR beta motif of fewer than 10 highly homologous variants seemed to mark ankylosing spondylitis blood.

Trimming took off 4 bases at V and 6 bases at J, with 7 bases between the two ends. The CDR3 spans 11 residues. Germline V gene sequence: CDR1 SQVTM, CDR2 ANQGSEA. MiXCR, run by TCRdb on the 5' RACE reads, gives a single entry per CDR3 protein. The table has roughly 220,000 distinct CDR3 sequences, around 19% seen once; the top ten hold approximately 40%. Sequencing input: blood, either unsorted or a sorted T cell fraction (not recorded which). This TCR was recovered from a male donor with ankylosing spondylitis. This chain connects TRBV29-1 to TRBJ2-1; unclear D gene. In nucleotides, the CDR3 is TGCAGCGTTGTCTGGGGCAATGAGCAGTTCTTC. This codes for CSVVWGNEQFF.